The clone carrying this T cell receptor (beta chain) was counted once. Its specificity is not known. The primer mix had 60 Vbeta and 13 Jbeta primers. Clones were read by immunoSEQ multiplex PCR, and TCRdb kept only the in-frame ones, dropping some. Found here are approximately 93,000 clones, 70% to 85% of them singletons; the top ten hold 3.8%. CDR1 is SGHAT and CDR2 is FQDESV in the germline V gene (reference sequence). This CDR3 has 17 amino acids. After removal of 0 bases from V and 7 bases from J, the junction contained 6 bases not matched to a gene. The sample belongs to a study of cytomegalovirus exposure and HLA in healthy donors. General study results and limits: The study put roughly 160 TCR beta chains on its list as cytomegalovirus-associated. Other equally common chains were less clonally expanded than HLA-associated TCR beta chains, a later analysis showed. Later analysis identified several of the most significant clusters that appeared linked to common viral pathogens.

This chain links TRBV11-1 with TRBJ2-1; 13 bases map to TRBD2. The sequenced material came from PBMCs. This TCR came from a man aged 50 to 60 in good health and CMV-seronegative. This chain's CDR3 is CASSLAQLAGGPNEQFF. The CDR3 DNA is TGTGCCAGCAGCTTAGCCCAACTAGCGGGAGGGCCAAATGAGCAGTTCTTC.